This paragraph covers one T cell receptor beta chain sequence. Antigen specificity is unknown. V shed 0 bases and J shed 7 bases, with 18 bases lying between them. Germline-derived CDR1 and CDR2 are MNHEY and SVGAGI. This CDR3 is 16 amino acids long. The donors belonged to the roughly 110-subject validation cohort, separate from the roughly 650-subject first cohort. This record belongs to a study of cytomegalovirus exposure and HLA in healthy donors. Study results and limitations: Reported performance of the classifier showed diagnosis of cytomegalovirus status with high specificity and sensitivity. Subsequent analysis found a tendency for first-cohort TCR clusters to co-occur within the 120 or so validation repertoires. Cytomegalovirus association was listed for 150 to 200 TCR beta chains.

Measured with immunoSEQ multiplex PCR; TCRdb has only the in-frame clones, and not every one. The sample has some 170,000 clones, approximately 87% seen once; the top ten hold 1.4%. The material sequenced was PBMCs. V gene TRBV6-5 combines with J gene TRBJ1-1; no clear D. This receptor was identified in a woman in her 30s in good health and CMV-seronegative. In DNA form, the CDR3 reads TGTGCCAGCAGTTACTCAGGCAGGAGGCGAACCGGTGAAGCTTTCTTT. As protein: CASSYSGRRRTGEAFF.